This TCR beta chain was recorded in a study of blood T cell repertoires in COVID-19. The germline V and J ends were trimmed by 1 base and 2 bases, with 17 bases remaining between them. This CDR3 comprises 18 residues. Germline lookup yields CDR1 LNHDA and CDR2 SQIVND (reference sequence). The repertoire was sequenced with immunoSEQ multiplex PCR; TCRdb's copy has only in-frame clones and lacks some. The sample has hundreds of thousands of clones; roughly 91% are singletons. This receptor was taken from an older woman in a cohort exposed to, infected with or recovered from COVID-19 (not recorded which). The sequenced sample was PBMCs or T cells enriched from blood (not recorded which). The gene calls are TRBV19 and TRBJ1-4, with D possibly being TRBD1 (5 bases). For the CDR3, the DNA is TGTGCCAGTAGTATAGCAGGGAACGGATTCAGCACTAATGAAAAACTGTTTTTT. It codes for CASSIAGNGFSTNEKLFF.